This TCR beta chain comes out of a study of blood T cell repertoires in COVID-19. As for the study in general: Italy, Spain and the United States were the sources of the convalescent and acute COVID-19 samples.

In the original workflow: Estimated nucleated cell counts came from reference gene primer amplification. Clones were sequenced by immunoSEQ multiplex PCR, and TCRdb holds only the in-frame ones, with some missing. That table supplies the V and J calls and clone size; D and trimming were determined from the DNA. The sample has 450,000 to 600,000 clones, roughly 87% seen once. Germline assignment: CDR1 SGHDN and CDR2 FVKESK. J gave up 14 bases and V 1 base, and 16 bases lay outside the gene matches. The CDR3 is 17 amino acids. Grouping used clinical history reported by participants in a survey and questionnaire.

The rearrangement links TRBV14 to TRBJ1-6, with 8 positions matching TRBD1. The TCR was taken from a young woman who had recovered from COVID-19. The sample consisted of PBMCs or T cells enriched from blood (not recorded which). Here the CDR3 DNA reads TGTGCCAGCAGCCAAGTACCCTTGGACAGGGAGGTTGGAGCCCTCCACTTT. It codes for CASSQVPLDREVGALHF.